These 27 T cell receptor beta chains originate from one sample sequenced in a study of blood T cells in healthy people across ages. The use of a sample-barcoded 5' primer and a J-beta primer mix characterized a second PCR of roughly 6 to 11 cycles. TCRdb passed the 5' RACE reads through MiXCR, listing each CDR3 protein once. The data contain 1.5 million to 2 million distinct CDR3 sequences, roughly 30% of them seen just once; the ten biggest clones take up 6.5% to 8.5%. The sequenced material came from blood. The receptors were sampled from a woman in her 30s in good health.

The chain uses TRBV28 and TRBJ2-5; D possibly uses TRBD1 or TRBD2 (6 bases each). The CDR3 is made up of 15 amino acids. V was trimmed by 6 bases and J by 11 bases, leaving 25 bases between them. Germline V gene sequence: CDR1 MDHEN, CDR2 SYDVKM. The CDR3 sequence: CASSFPLGGLGEQYF. The CDR3 nucleotides read TGTGCCAGCAGCTTCCCCCTTGGGGGGCTAGGGGAGCAGTACTTC.

Details on this clonotype: One base away lies a much larger clone, so this may be a sequencing read error. The V gene is TRBV29-1, the J gene TRBJ2-1; D ambiguous. The J call may be in error: the DNA end matches TRBJ2-7 better. Germline CDR1 reads SQVTM; CDR2 reads ANQGSEA. This CDR3 region has 13 residues. CDR3 DNA: TGCAGCGTTGACACCAGCTCCTACAATGAGCAGTACTTC. It encodes CSVDTSSYNEQYF.

A note on this clonotype: This clone may be a read error of a much larger clone one base away. The chain combines TRBV12-3 or TRBV12-4 with TRBJ1-4, with a tentative D call TRBD1 (6 bases). The CDR3 is 14 residues long. CDR3 nucleotides: TGTGCCAGCAGTCGCAGGGGATCTAATGAAAAACGGTTTTTT. Its protein is CASSRRGSNEKRFF.

The sample holds a few counts of this clonotype. The V call is TRBV5-5, the J call TRBJ1-2, with 7 bases matching TRBD1. V lost 3 bases to trimming and J lost 3 bases; unmatched junction nucleotides: 8. Germline V lookup: CDR1 SGHKS, CDR2 YYEKEE (reference sequence). The CDR3 is 15 amino acids. The CDR3 loop reads CASSSPQGSDYGYTF. The CDR3 nucleotides are TGTGCCAGCAGCTCACCACAGGGGTCGGACTATGGCTACACCTTC. The entire variable domain, with the rest obtained from reference TRBV5-5 and TRBJ1-2, is as follows: DAGVTQSPTHLIKTRGQQVTLRCSPISGHKSVSWYQQVLGQGPQFIFQYYEKEERGRGNFPDRFSARQFPNYSSELNVNALLLGDSALYLCASSSPQGSDYGYTFGSGTRLTVV.

On this clonotype: With a much larger clone just one base away, this may be a read error. The chain carries TRBV10-3 and TRBJ2-5, with D possibly being TRBD1 or TRBD2 (5 bases each). CDR3 size: 14 residues. Trimming stripped 6 bases from V and 11 bases from J, with 22 bases between. CDR1 is ENHRY, CDR2 SYGVKD, per germline. Written as DNA, the CDR3 is TGTGCCATCAGAGATGGGACCCAAAACAATGAGCAGTACTTC. This codes for CAIRDGTQNNEQYF.

This clonotype was seen only a few times. The genes are TRBV20-1 and TRBJ2-5; D remains unclear. V dropped 2 bases and J dropped 2 bases, with 3 bases sitting between them. CDR1 is DFQATT and CDR2 is SNEGSKA in the germline V gene (reference sequence). This CDR3 spans 11 amino acids. Here the CDR3 reads CSARQQETQYF. In DNA, the CDR3 is TGCAGTGCTAGACAGCAAGAGACCCAGTACTTC.

This clonotype turned up a few times. The chain links TRBV18 to TRBJ2-7; tentatively, D is TRBD1 or TRBD2 (6 bases each). V was shortened by 3 bases and J by 1 base, with 16 bases between the two germline ends. Germline CDR1 KGHSH, CDR2 LQKENI. The CDR3 runs 16 residues. DNA of the CDR3: TGTGCCAGCTCACCGCCGGGCACAGGGACTTCCTACGAGCAGTACTTC. Translated: CASSPPGTGTSYEQYF.

This chain uses TRBV27 with TRBJ2-7; D gene unclear. Trimming stripped 0 bases from V and 2 bases from J, with 8 bases between. From germline, CDR1 is MNHEY and CDR2 SMNVEV (reference sequence). CDR3 length: 14 residues. As DNA, the CDR3 is TGTGCCAGCAGTTTATCCCGGGCCGCCTACGAGCAGTACTTC. Translated, it gives CASSLSRAAYEQYF.

This clonotype was detected once. The chain uses TRBV14 and TRBJ1-3, with no clear D. V lost 4 bases and J 3 bases, leaving 13 bases between the germline ends. CDR1 is SGHDN, CDR2 FVKESK, per germline. The CDR3 totals 15 residues. The CDR3 nucleotides read TGTGCCAGCAGCCGAAGAACGGGTGTTGGAAACACCATATATTTT. Amino acids: CASSRRTGVGNTIYF. Combining the CDR3 with reference TRBV14 and TRBJ1-3 gives the whole variable domain EAGVTQFPSHSVIEKGQTVTLRCDPISGHDNLYWYRRVMGKEIKFLLHFVKESKQDESGMPNNRFLAERTGGTYSTLKVQPAELEDSGVYFCASSRRTGVGNTIYFGEGSWLTVV.

With regard to this clonotype: One base away lies a much larger clone, so this may be a sequencing read error. The chain couples TRBV29-1 to TRBJ1-2, with D unresolved. The V gene's germline CDR1 is SQVTM and CDR2 ANQGSEA. The CDR3 contains 13 residues. Here the CDR3 reads CGVETQENYGYTF. CDR3 nucleotides: TGCGGCGTTGAAACGCAGGAAAACTATGGCTACACCTTC.

This clonotype occurred a few times. This chain links TRBV2 with TRBJ2-7, with a tentative D call TRBD2 (6 bases). CDR3 length: 13 amino acids. V shed 5 bases and J shed 7 bases, with 15 bases lying between them. From germline, CDR1 is SNHLY and CDR2 FYNNEI. CDR3 region: CASSKGLLLEQYF. For the CDR3, the DNA is TGTGCCAGCAGTAAGGGACTTCTCCTGGAGCAGTACTTC. Variable domain in full (rest from reference TRBV2 and TRBJ2-7): EPEVTQTPSHQVTQMGQEVILRCVPISNHLYFYWYRQILGQKVEFLVSFYNNEISEKSEIFDDQFSVERPDGSNFTLKIRSTKLEDSAMYFCASSKGLLLEQYFGPGTRLTVT.

This clonotype came up many times. This chain connects TRBV12-5 to TRBJ2-6, with D perhaps assigned TRBD1 or TRBD2 (6 bases each). The CDR3 loop spans 19 amino acids. V lost 7 bases to trimming and J lost 1 base, with 23 bases between them. Germline lookup yields CDR1 LGHNT and CDR2 FRNRAP. Here the CDR3 reads CASAYTRDTRISGANVLTF. CDR3 sequence (DNA): TGTGCTAGTGCCTATACGCGGGACACCAGGATTTCTGGGGCCAACGTCCTGACTTTC.

The chain uses TRBV4-3 and TRBJ2-7; TRBD1 aligns across 10 bases. The CDR3 sequence is 15 residues long. Trimming cost V 2 bases and J 5 bases; bases outside gene matches: 6. Germline lookup yields CDR1 LGHNA and CDR2 YSLEER. The CDR3 loop reads CASSQNDRGLDEQYF. In DNA form, the CDR3 reads TGCGCCAGCAGCCAAAACGACAGGGGGCTGGACGAGCAGTACTTC.

This clonotype was observed a single time. The chain is built from TRBV12-3 or TRBV12-4 and TRBJ2-2; D is unresolved. V shed 1 base and J shed 7 bases, with 13 bases lying between them. This CDR3 spans 15 amino acids. The CDR3 nucleotides read TGTGCCAGCAGTTTAGAGCGCCCGATGGTCGGGGAGCTGTTTTTT. Translating it yields CASSLERPMVGELFF.

The rearrangement uses TRBV10-2 and TRBJ2-7; D assignment may be TRBD1 or TRBD2 (5 bases each). The V and J ends lost 8 bases and 3 bases respectively, with 14 bases between them. Germline assignment: CDR1 WSHSY and CDR2 SAAADI. This CDR3 region has 13 residues. CDR3 sequence reads: CASRWDAFYEQYF. The CDR3 DNA sequence: TGCGCCAGCCGATGGGACGCGTTCTACGAGCAGTACTTC.

This clonotype was picked up many times. This chain joins TRBV24-1 and TRBJ1-6; D unclear. From germline, CDR1 is KGHDR and CDR2 SFDVKD. The CDR3 sequence is 13 residues long. V lost 4 bases and J 5 bases, leaving 5 bases between the germline ends. The CDR3 reads CATSDADNSPLHF. CDR3 bases: TGTGCCACCAGTGACGCAGATAATTCACCCCTCCACTTT.

This clonotype was recorded at least ten times. The genes are TRBV20-1 and TRBJ2-1; TRBD2 agrees at 7 bases. This CDR3 comprises 14 residues. With 3 bases clipped from V and 5 bases from J, the junction kept 7 bases outside the gene matches. Germline V gene lookup returns CDR1 DFQATT and CDR2 SNEGSKA (reference sequence). CDR3 DNA sequence: TGCAGTGCTAGGTCCCAGGGAGGGAACAATGAGCAGTTCTTC. Protein sequence: CSARSQGGNNEQFF.

The chain carries TRBV18 and TRBJ1-2; D call uncertain. Trimming cost V 2 bases and J 8 bases, with 9 bases left between them. Germline V lookup: CDR1 KGHSH, CDR2 LQKENI. CDR3 size: 12 residues. CDR3 sequence: CASSPDLSGYTF. The CDR3, as DNA: TGTGCCAGCTCACCAGATTTGTCGGGCTACACCTTC.

This clonotype appeared once. J is TRBJ2-1 and V is TRBV5-4; D is possibly TRBD1 (6 bases). The V and J ends lost 4 bases and 9 bases respectively, with 17 bases between them. The germline V gene has CDR1 SGHNT and CDR2 YYREEE (reference sequence). The CDR3 has 14 residues. The CDR3 sequence: CASSRKQGQVEQFF. CDR3 nucleotide sequence: TGTGCCAGCAGCAGGAAACAGGGTCAGGTTGAGCAGTTCTTC.

For this clonotype: Since a much larger clone is just one base distant, this may be a read error. This chain connects TRBV4-1 to TRBJ2-1; the D is unclear. The V end was cut by 1 base, the J end by 9 bases, with 10 bases between. CDR1 is MGHRA, CDR2 YSYEKL, per germline. The CDR3 consists of 13 residues. In nucleotides, the CDR3 is TGCGCCAGCAGCCAAGTACGGGCTGGTGAGCAGTTCTTC. Translation gives CASSQVRAGEQFF.

V and J are TRBV10-3 and TRBJ2-1, with no clear D. The end of the DNA is better explained by TRBJ2-7, so the J call may be wrong. From germline, CDR1 is ENHRY and CDR2 SYGVKD. The CDR3 runs to 13 residues. CDR3 in amino acids: CAISEGISNEQYF. The CDR3 nucleotides are TGTGCCATCAGTGAAGGGATTTCCAATGAGCAGTACTTC.

This clonotype appeared once. The chain couples TRBV29-1 to TRBJ1-1; D is ambiguous. The V and J ends lost 3 bases and 4 bases respectively, with 21 bases between them. Germline CDR1 SQVTM, CDR2 ANQGSEA. There are 16 residues in the CDR3. CDR3 loop: CSVDPTRALIGTEAFF. The CDR3 DNA reads as TGCAGCGTTGACCCGACGCGCGCTTTGATAGGCACTGAAGCTTTCTTT.

The V and J genes are TRBV12-3 or TRBV12-4 and TRBJ2-2; no clear D gene. Trimming removed 0 bases at V and 7 bases at J, with 12 bases between. The CDR3 is 15 amino acids. CDR3 protein: CASSLAPPLSGELFF. CDR3 coding DNA: TGTGCCAGCAGTTTAGCGCCCCCATTGAGCGGGGAGCTGTTTTTT.

The rearrangement joins TRBV28 to TRBJ2-7; perhaps D is TRBD1 or TRBD2 (5 bases each). From germline, CDR1 is MDHEN and CDR2 SYDVKM. CDR3 length: 15 residues. The V end lost 5 bases, the J end lost 0 bases, and 14 bases lay between the germline ends. Here the CDR3 DNA reads TGTGCCAGCAGTAGGGACGGGGCGAGCTCCTACGAGCAGTACTTC. This codes for CASSRDGASSYEQYF.

With respect to this clonotype: One end of the junction is discordant with germline, which a read error may explain. The V call is TRBV5-1, the J call TRBJ2-7; D gene uncertain. Germline V gene sequence: CDR1 SGHRS, CDR2 YFSETQ. The CDR3 is 17 residues long. This CDR3 reads CTSSMKPSGITAYEQYF. The CDR3 bases are TGCACCAGCAGCATGAAGCCGAGTGGGATAACTGCCTACGAGCAGTACTTC.

The chain employs TRBV6-6 and TRBJ2-5; D gene unclear. The CDR3 runs to 14 residues. Germline CDR1 is MNHNY and CDR2 is SVGAGI (reference sequence). The V end was cut by 5 bases, the J end by 5 bases, with 15 bases between. The CDR3 sequence: CASSRVELRETQYF. In DNA, the CDR3 is TGTGCCAGCAGTAGGGTGGAGTTGAGGGAGACCCAGTACTTC.

The chain joins TRBV6-5 to TRBJ2-5; weak D call: TRBD1 (8 bases). The germline V gene has CDR1 MNHEY and CDR2 SVGAGI. Deletions cut 2 bases from V and 7 bases from J, with 14 bases between. The CDR3 is 14 residues long. This chain's CDR3 is CASSYAHRGGTQYF. In DNA, the CDR3 is TGTGCCAGCAGTTACGCCCACAGGGGGGGGACCCAGTACTTC.